The present entry profiles one T cell receptor beta chain with its context. Its recognized antigen is unknown. No much larger clonotype is one base removed from it; base qualities were not supplied. Sample time point, as interpreted from the label and publication: cycle 4 day 1 (C4D1), after 5 to 7 weeks of nivolumab. Every trial patient had relapsed after autologous stem cell transplantation, and cohorts A, B and C differed in prior brentuximab vedotin exposure. The trial cohort included 55 to 60 patients with relapsed/refractory classical Hodgkin lymphoma, and each patient had a best overall response of complete response, partial response or progressive disease. Trial patients were treated with single-agent nivolumab in the multi-cohort phase II CheckMate 205 trial. An independent review committee assessed best overall response by applying the 2007 International Working Group response criteria. Trial PBMCs were collected just before the start of nivolumab (C1D1) and during therapy at cycle 2 day 1 and cycle 4 day 1. Peripheral blood was collected in 8 mL Vacutainer Cell Preparation Tubes, from which PBMCs were isolated by centrifugation and then cryopreserved.

The data belong to a study of PD-1 blockade in classical Hodgkin lymphoma (dated by TCRdb to between 2020 and 2021). In terms of the full investigation: Nivolumab dosing was 3 mg/kg intravenously every 2 weeks, continuing until either disease progression or unacceptable toxicity. The study used CyTOF and TCR beta sequencing to define a peripheral blood immune signature of response to PD-1 blockade in classical Hodgkin lymphoma. Beyond this particular receptor, the publication reports: Diversity was lower in patients who began nivolumab less than 1 year after ASCT, so these patients were left out of later analyses to avoid confounding by immune reconstitution. Baseline diversity similar to that of newly diagnosed patients was observed in trial patients achieving complete response, whereas significantly lower diversity was observed in partial responders and progressors. By C4D1, a significant rise was seen in CD4+ TCR diversity but not in CD8+ TCR diversity (p=0.0027 vs p=0.16), and the rise was most apparent among complete responders (p=0.02). The study covered only a single clinical trial cohort, and the causes of the repertoire differences, possibly disease activity or prior therapy, were still not defined. Newly diagnosed patients were reported to have lower baseline TCR diversity than healthy donors, and relapsed/refractory patients were reported to have lower baseline TCR diversity still.

Including cysteine and phenylalanine, the CDR3 has 12 amino acids. Of the read, only the CDR3 DNA is kept; its 36 bases are in frame from base 1. V is pruned by 10 bases and J by 5 bases, leaving 5 bases of the junction without a gene match. CDR1 and CDR2 are read off the germline V gene as SNHLY and FYNNEI. Genomic DNA was isolated using the Qiagen DNeasy kit from unsorted PBMCs as well as from negatively selected CD4+ and CD8+ fractions. TCR beta CDR3 regions were amplified by immunoSEQ multiplex PCR using primers annealing to V and J segments. A synthetic immune receptor repertoire was used to minimize amplification bias, and any remaining bias was removed computationally after sequencing. From the authors' description of their analysis: Repertoire diversity was quantified as the Shannon entropy index using custom Python scripts. Unsorted, CD4+ and CD8+ repertoires were analyzed separately, except in combined analyses where CD4+ and CD8+ sequences were merged in silico. Clonal expansion was defined as a frequency increase of at least 2-fold after treatment compared with C1D1, and clones undetected at baseline were assigned a pseudocount of 0.5. Singleton clones were defined as clones with 0 or 1 copy at C1D1, and non-singleton clones were defined as clones with 2 or more copies. Clones expanded in unsorted samples were assigned a CD4+, CD8+ or unknown annotation through matching of protein sequences in sorted samples from the same patient. Wilcoxon tests were applied to paired samples to test diversity changes from C1D1 to C4D1. The source is immuneACCESS, and TCRdb retained only in-frame sequences with V and J called. Part of the clones is not carried over; for the studies checked, unresolved V genes explain less than half of this, and the remainder is unexplained. V and J calls and clone size are as listed in that table; D and trimming were resolved from the DNA. The sample data list 100,000 or so clones, and roughly 87% of these were observed just once. Around 20% of the sample lies in the top ten.

The input for sequencing was peripheral blood mononuclear cells (PBMCs), taken before the fourth cycle of nivolumab. This TCR derives from a human donor with classical Hodgkin lymphoma. The rearrangement joined TRBV2 to TRBJ2-1, with 7 junctional bases fitting TRBD1. The DNA sequence reads TGTGCCACCCACAGGGGCCACAATGAGCAGTTCTTC. Its translation is CATHRGHNEQFF.